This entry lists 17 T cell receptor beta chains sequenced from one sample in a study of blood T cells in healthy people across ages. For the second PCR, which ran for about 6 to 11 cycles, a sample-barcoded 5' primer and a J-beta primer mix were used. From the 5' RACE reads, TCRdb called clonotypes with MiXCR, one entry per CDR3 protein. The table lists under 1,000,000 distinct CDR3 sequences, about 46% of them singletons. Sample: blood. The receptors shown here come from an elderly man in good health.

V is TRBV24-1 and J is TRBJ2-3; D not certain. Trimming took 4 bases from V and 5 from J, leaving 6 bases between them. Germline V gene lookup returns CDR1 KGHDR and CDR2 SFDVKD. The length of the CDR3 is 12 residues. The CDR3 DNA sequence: TGTGCCACCAGTGAGACAAAAGATACGCAGTATTTT. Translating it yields CATSETKDTQYF.

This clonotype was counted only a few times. The CDR3 is CASSLSWVEQFF. CDR3 in DNA: TGTGCCAGCAGCTTGAGCTGGGTTGAGCAGTTCTTC. The chain carries TRBV11-3 and TRBJ2-1; D gene uncertain. V was pared by 3 bases and J by 9 bases, with 9 bases between. Germline CDR1 and CDR2: SGHNT and YENEEA. This CDR3 is built from 12 residues.

CDR3 in DNA: TGTGCCAGCAGCCCCCAGGAACAGGGTAGGGCCAATGAGCAGTTCTTC. Amino acid sequence: CASSPQEQGRANEQFF. The chain couples TRBV7-2 to TRBJ2-1; maybe TRBD1 (6 bases). The ends were cut back, 5 bases at V and 6 bases at J, with 20 bases in the middle. This CDR3 is built from 16 residues. Germline V gene sequence: CDR1 SGHTA, CDR2 FQGNSA.

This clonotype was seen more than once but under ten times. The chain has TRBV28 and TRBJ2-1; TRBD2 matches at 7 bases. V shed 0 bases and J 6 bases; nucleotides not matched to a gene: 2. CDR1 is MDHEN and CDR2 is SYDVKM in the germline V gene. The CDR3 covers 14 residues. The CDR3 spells CASSLWASGNEQFF. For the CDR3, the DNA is TGTGCCAGCAGTTTATGGGCTAGCGGCAATGAGCAGTTCTTC.

The CDR3 is CASSPVSGGEKEQFF. The CDR3 bases are TGTGCCAGCAGCCCCGTCTCGGGAGGGGAGAAGGAGCAGTTCTTC. The V and J genes are TRBV5-4 and TRBJ2-1; 8 nucleotides line up with TRBD2. Germline-derived CDR1 and CDR2 are SGHNT and YYREEE (reference sequence). This CDR3 comprises 15 residues. J gave up 10 bases and V 4 bases, and 13 bases lay outside the gene matches.

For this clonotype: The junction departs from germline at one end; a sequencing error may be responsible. CDR3 residues: CVISERTGRTEAFF. The CDR3 bases are TGTGTCATCAGTGAGAGGACAGGGCGCACTGAAGCTTTCTTT. The chain uses TRBV10-3 and TRBJ1-1, with 8 nucleotides matching TRBD1. The CDR3 sequence is 14 residues long. Germline V lookup: CDR1 ENHRY, CDR2 SYGVKD.

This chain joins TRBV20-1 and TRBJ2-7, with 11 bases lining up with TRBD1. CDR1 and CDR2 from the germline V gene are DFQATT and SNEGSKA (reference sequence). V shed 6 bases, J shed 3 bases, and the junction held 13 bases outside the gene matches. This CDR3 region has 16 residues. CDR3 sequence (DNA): TGCAGTGCGGATCCGGGACAGGGGGGATTCGGCTACGAGCAGTACTTC. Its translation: CSADPGQGGFGYEQYF.

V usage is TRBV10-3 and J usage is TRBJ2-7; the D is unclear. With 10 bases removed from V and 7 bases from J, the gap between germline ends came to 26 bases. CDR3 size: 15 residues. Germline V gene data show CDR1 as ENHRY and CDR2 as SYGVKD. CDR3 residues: CANPDPVGSYNEQYF. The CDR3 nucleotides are TGTGCCAACCCTGACCCAGTGGGCTCCTACAATGAGCAGTACTTC.

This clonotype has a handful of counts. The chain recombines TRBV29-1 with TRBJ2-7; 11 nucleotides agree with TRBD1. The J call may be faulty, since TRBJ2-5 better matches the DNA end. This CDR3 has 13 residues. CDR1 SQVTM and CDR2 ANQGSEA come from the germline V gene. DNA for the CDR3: TGCAGCGCCCGGACAGGGGGCAGAGAGACCCAGTACTTC. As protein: CSARTGGRETQYF.

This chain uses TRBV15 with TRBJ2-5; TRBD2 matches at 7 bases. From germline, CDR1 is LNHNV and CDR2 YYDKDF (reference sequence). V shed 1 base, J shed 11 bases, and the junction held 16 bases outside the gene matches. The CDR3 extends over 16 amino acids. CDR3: CATSRAWEGPYNEQYF. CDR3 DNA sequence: TGTGCCACCAGCAGAGCGTGGGAGGGCCCATACAATGAGCAGTACTTC.

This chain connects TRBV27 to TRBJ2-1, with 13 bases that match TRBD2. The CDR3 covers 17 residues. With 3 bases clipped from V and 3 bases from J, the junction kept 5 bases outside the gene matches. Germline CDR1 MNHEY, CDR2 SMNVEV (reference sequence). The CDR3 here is CASSFEGLAGDYNEQFF. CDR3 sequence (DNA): TGTGCCAGCAGTTTCGAAGGACTAGCGGGAGACTACAATGAGCAGTTCTTC.

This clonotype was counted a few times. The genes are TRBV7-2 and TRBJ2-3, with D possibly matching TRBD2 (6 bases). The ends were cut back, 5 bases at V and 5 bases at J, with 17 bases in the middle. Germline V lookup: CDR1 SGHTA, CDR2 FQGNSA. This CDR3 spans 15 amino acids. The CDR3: CASSREVRGIDTQYF. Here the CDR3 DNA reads TGTGCCAGCAGCCGAGAGGTCCGGGGGATAGATACGCAGTATTTT.

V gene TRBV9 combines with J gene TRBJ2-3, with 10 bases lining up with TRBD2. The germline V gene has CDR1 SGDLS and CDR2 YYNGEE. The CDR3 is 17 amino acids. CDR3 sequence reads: CASNRAGGPPSTDTQYF. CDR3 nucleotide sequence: TGTGCGTCAAACAGAGCGGGAGGGCCTCCTAGCACAGATACGCAGTATTTT. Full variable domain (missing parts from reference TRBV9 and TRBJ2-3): DSGVTQTPKHLITATGQRVTLRCSPRSGDLSVYWYQQSLDQGLQFLIQYYNGEERAKGNILERFSAQQFPDLHSELNLSSLELGDSALYFCASNRAGGPPSTDTQYFGPGTRLTVL.

The CDR3 sequence is CSAPRLGGDEQYF. For the CDR3, the DNA is TGCAGTGCCCCGAGACTAGGGGGCGACGAGCAGTACTTC. The genes are TRBV20-1 and TRBJ2-7, with a weak D call TRBD1 (7 bases). Per the germline V gene, CDR1 is DFQATT and CDR2 is SNEGSKA (reference sequence). There are 13 residues in the CDR3. Trimming left V 6 bases short and J 5 bases short, with 17 bases between.

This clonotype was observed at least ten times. DNA for the CDR3: TGTGCCAGCAGCTTAGGAGGGAGGGACACAGATACGCAGTATTTT. The encoded protein is CASSLGGRDTDTQYF. This rearrangement joins TRBV7-2 to TRBJ2-3, with 7 bases matching TRBD2. The trim removed 1 base at V and 2 bases at J, leaving 3 bases unmatched. This CDR3 contains 15 residues. Germline V gene data show CDR1 as SGHTA and CDR2 as FQGNSA.

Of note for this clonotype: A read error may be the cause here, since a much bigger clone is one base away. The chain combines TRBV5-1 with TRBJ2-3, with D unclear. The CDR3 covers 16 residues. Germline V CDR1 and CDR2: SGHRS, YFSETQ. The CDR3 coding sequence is TGCGCCGGCAGCTTGGATGGCGGTCCTAGCACAGATACGCAGTATTTT. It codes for CAGSLDGGPSTDTQYF.

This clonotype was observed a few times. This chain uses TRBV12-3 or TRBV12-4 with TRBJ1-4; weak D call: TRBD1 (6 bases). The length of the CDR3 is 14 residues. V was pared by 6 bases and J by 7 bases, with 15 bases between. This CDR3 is CASRHNGGPEKLFF. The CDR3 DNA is TGTGCCAGCAGACACAACGGGGGGCCTGAAAAACTGTTTTTT.